Given below is one T cell receptor (beta chain) in context. Sequenced by immunoSEQ multiplex PCR; TCRdb stores in-frame clones only, minus some. The sample consists of 45,000 to 50,000 clones, around 80% of them appearing once. This specimen belongs to a study of PD-L1 blockade in urothelial cancer. Time point here: peripheral blood 6 weeks after treatment start. The sequence was collected from a man aged 65-85 years with urothelial cancer. The sample here was PBMCs, taken around atezolizumab (anti-PD-L1) treatment.

CDR3 DNA: TGTGCCAGTACCTCATCCCAGGACTCCACGCCACAGCTCTATGGCTACACCTTC. Encoded protein: CASTSSQDSTPQLYGYTF. This chain links TRBV19 with TRBJ1-2, with D unclear. V was pared by 7 bases and J by 4 bases, with 28 bases between. CDR1 LNHDA and CDR2 SQIVND come from the germline V gene (reference sequence). This CDR3 comprises 18 residues.